This entry is about one TCR beta chain. Its antigen is not known. CDR1 is SGHAT, CDR2 FQDESV, per germline (reference sequence). This CDR3 contains 16 residues. Trimming took off 5 bases at V and 2 bases at J, with 15 bases between the two ends. This entry is derived from a study of cytomegalovirus exposure and HLA in healthy donors. The PCR employed 60 Vbeta primers together with 13 Jbeta primers. TCRdb's copy holds only in-frame clones and misses some; the assay was immunoSEQ multiplex PCR. The repertoire holds roughly 180,000 clones, with about 77% as singletons. Everyone who donated was a healthy bone marrow donor. At collection, donors were nominally healthy, but unrecorded immune exposures were probable. Study-wide findings and caveats: Trimming of TCR beta V- and J-genes showed a link, identified in a later analysis, to a missense DCLRE1C variant. A further, later analysis showed that HLA-associated TCR beta chains (compared with equally common others) were more clonally expanded.

Sequencing input: PBMCs. V and J are TRBV11-1 and TRBJ2-2, with D possibly TRBD2 on 6 matching bases. The clonotype was recovered from a female donor in good health and CMV-seronegative. The CDR3: CASSAQRGSNTGELFF. Written as DNA, the CDR3 is TGTGCCAGCAGCGCTCAACGGGGGTCAAACACCGGGGAGCTGTTTTTT.